Each of the 2 T cell receptor beta chains below was sequenced from the same sample in a study of CD8 T cells in ankylosing spondylitis. TCRdb itself ran the 5' RACE reads through MiXCR, one entry per CDR3 protein. The table lists about 340,000 distinct CDR3 sequences, 14% to 15% of them singletons, with 1.1% in the top ten. The sequencing sample was made of blood, either unsorted or a sorted T cell fraction (not recorded which). The receptors come from a male donor with ankylosing spondylitis or in good health (not recorded which).

This clonotype was observed at least ten times. This chain connects TRBV20-1 to TRBJ1-2; D unclear. V lost 3 bases and J 2 bases, leaving 10 bases between the germline ends. The CDR3 covers 13 residues. The germline V gene encodes CDR1 DFQATT and CDR2 SNEGSKA (reference sequence). CDR3 nucleotides: TGCAGTGCTAGCACGACCGAGAACTATGGCTACACCTTC. Translated: CSASTTENYGYTF.

This clonotype has a handful of counts. The chain links TRBV18 to TRBJ1-1; the D is unclear. Germline CDR1 is KGHSH and CDR2 is LQKENI. V lost 5 bases, J lost 5 bases, and 12 bases lay in between. The CDR3 spans 13 residues. CDR3 coding DNA: TGTGCCAGCTCATTATCGGTGGATACTGAAGCTTTCTTT. It translates to CASSLSVDTEAFF.